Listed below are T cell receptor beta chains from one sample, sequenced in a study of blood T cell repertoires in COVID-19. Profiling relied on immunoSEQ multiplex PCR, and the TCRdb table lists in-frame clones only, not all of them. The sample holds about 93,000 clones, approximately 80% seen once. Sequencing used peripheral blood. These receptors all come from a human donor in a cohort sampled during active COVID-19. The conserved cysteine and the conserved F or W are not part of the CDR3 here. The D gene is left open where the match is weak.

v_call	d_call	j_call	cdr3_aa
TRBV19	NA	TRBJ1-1	ASSIYGREAF
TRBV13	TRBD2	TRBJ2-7	ASSSVIAGGRSHNEQY
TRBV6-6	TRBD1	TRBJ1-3	ASSSRGTGNTIY
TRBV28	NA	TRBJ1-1	ASSLGPAALNTEAF
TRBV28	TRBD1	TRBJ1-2	ASSGPPGQDGYT
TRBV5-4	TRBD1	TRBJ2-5	ASSFRTGGAETQY
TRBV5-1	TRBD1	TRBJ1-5	ASSLGGQGTGQPQH
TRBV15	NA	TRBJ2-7	ATSREGDEQY
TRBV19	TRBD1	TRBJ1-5	ASKETGYSNQPQH
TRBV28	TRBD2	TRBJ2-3	ASSSSTTGLTQY
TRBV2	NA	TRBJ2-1	ASSGVSSTANEQF
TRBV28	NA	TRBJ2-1	ASSSDSRAYNEQF
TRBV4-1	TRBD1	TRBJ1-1	ASSQGQGAF
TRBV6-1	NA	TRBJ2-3	ASSDGEQGWTDTQY
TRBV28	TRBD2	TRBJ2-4	ASSPSGIRKNIQY
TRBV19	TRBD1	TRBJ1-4	ASRYRGQINEKLF
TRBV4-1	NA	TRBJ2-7	ASSQGGAGGYEQY
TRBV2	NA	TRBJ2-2	ASSEQGTGELF
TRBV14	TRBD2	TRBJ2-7	ASSAQPGGEQY
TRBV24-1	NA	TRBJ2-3	ATSFADTQY
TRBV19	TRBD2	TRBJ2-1	ASSTTSGGLHEQF
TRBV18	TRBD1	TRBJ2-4	ASSAGTVAKNIQY
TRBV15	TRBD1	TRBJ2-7	ATSSPGWTGHNEQY
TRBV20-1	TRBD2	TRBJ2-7	SASSSGSFHEQY